This T cell receptor beta chain is drawn from a study of blood T cell repertoires in COVID-19. On the study more broadly: T cells, B-cell-depleted T cells, or PBMCs provided the cDNA or gDNA that served as material.

Germline lookup yields CDR1 MDHEN and CDR2 SYDVKM. Germline trimming cut 4 bases from V and 4 bases from J; bases unmatched to any gene: 10. The CDR3 length is 18 residues. Only in-frame clones appear in the TCRdb table, and some are missing; sequencing was by immunoSEQ multiplex PCR. The table has roughly 120,000 clones, 84% seen once; the top ten hold 7% to 9.5%. Sequencing was carried out using peripheral blood. The origin of this receptor is a woman older than 75 with active or convalescent COVID-19. The chain employs TRBV28 and TRBJ2-1, with TRBD2 matching over 13 bases. The CDR3 region is CASSSNRLAGGDYNEQFF. CDR3 coding DNA: TGTGCCAGCAGTTCTAACCGACTAGCGGGAGGTGATTACAATGAGCAGTTCTTC.